A single sample gave rise to the 21 T cell receptor beta chains below, sequenced in a study of identical twins. Each CDR3 protein gets one entry after TCRdb re-called the 5' RACE reads with MiXCR. The table lists 120,000 to 150,000 distinct CDR3 sequences, 3% to 4% of them singletons, with 8% to 8.5% in the top ten. Source material: memory T cells sorted from blood. The receptors were gathered from a man aged 18 to 29 in good health.

The chain has TRBV20-1 and TRBJ2-1; 9 bases fit TRBD1. V lost 6 bases and J lost 10; bases outside the gene matches: 16. The length of the CDR3 is 15 residues. Per the germline V gene, CDR1 is DFQATT and CDR2 is SNEGSKA (reference sequence). CDR3 sequence: CSAAEGGQGHMEQFF. In DNA form, the CDR3 reads TGCAGTGCCGCCGAAGGGGGACAGGGTCATATGGAGCAGTTCTTC.

This chain connects TRBV12-3 or TRBV12-4 to TRBJ2-5; D unclear. The CDR3 has 13 amino acids. V gave up 5 bases and J gave up 6 bases, with 13 bases separating them. This CDR3 is CASSPRVVKTQYF. The CDR3 DNA reads as TGTGCCAGCAGTCCTCGGGTGGTAAAGACCCAGTACTTC.

This clonotype was observed many times. The gene calls are TRBV29-1 and TRBJ1-1; D uncertain. The CDR3 is 14 residues long. The V end was cut by 3 bases, the J end by 0 bases, with 11 bases between. From germline, CDR1 is SQVTM and CDR2 ANQGSEA. In nucleotides, the CDR3 is TGCAGCGTTGACCTGGCAGACATGAACACTGAAGCTTTCTTT. It codes for CSVDLADMNTEAFF.

This clonotype was seen many times. The rearrangement links TRBV6-5 to TRBJ2-1, with 11 bases that match TRBD2. V lost 7 bases to trimming and J lost 6 bases; unmatched junction nucleotides: 14. The CDR3 contains 17 residues. Germline V gene lookup returns CDR1 MNHEY and CDR2 SVGAGI. CDR3 sequence (DNA): TGTGCCAGCATTTTAGCGGGAGGGCCGGTTTCAGGCAATGAGCAGTTCTTC. Translated, it gives CASILAGGPVSGNEQFF.

In its sample, this clonotype was seen many times. V usage is TRBV11-2 and J usage is TRBJ2-5; TRBD1 might be the D (7 bases). V was pared by 8 bases and J by 2 bases, with 21 bases between. The V gene's germline CDR1 is SGHAT and CDR2 FQNNGV. The CDR3 runs 16 residues. CDR3 protein: CASRGGGGLRQETQYF. The CDR3 bases are TGTGCCAGCCGAGGAGGGGGCGGCCTCCGACAAGAGACCCAGTACTTC.

This clonotype was counted between two and nine times. The CDR3 protein is CASSTEGGPGTQYF. In DNA, the CDR3 is TGTGCCAGTAGTACGGAGGGAGGGCCAGGTACGCAGTATTTT. The rearrangement joins TRBV19 to TRBJ2-3; 7 bases are shared with TRBD2. V dropped 4 bases and J dropped 8; count of bases not matched to a gene: 9. Germline V gene sequence: CDR1 LNHDA, CDR2 SQIVND (reference sequence). This CDR3 has 14 residues.

This clonotype occurred many times. V is TRBV28 and J is TRBJ2-1; no clear D gene. This CDR3 has 11 residues. Germline assignment: CDR1 MDHEN and CDR2 SYDVKM. The V gene lost 4 bases and the J gene lost 10 bases, with 8 bases spanning the gap. This chain's CDR3 is CASSYQLEQFF. The CDR3 coding sequence is TGTGCCAGCAGTTATCAATTAGAGCAGTTCTTC.

This clonotype was observed a few times. The rearrangement uses TRBV5-1 and TRBJ2-5; 10 bases map to TRBD2. The CDR3 is made up of 16 amino acids. The germline V gene has CDR1 SGHRS and CDR2 YFSETQ. The ends lost 6 bases at V and 4 bases at J; junction bases unmatched: 12. The CDR3 nucleotides are TGCGCCAGCACCCCCGGGGCTAGCGGGAGTGGAGAGACCCAGTACTTC. Encoded protein: CASTPGASGSGETQYF.

This clonotype appeared many times. The V call is TRBV27, the J call TRBJ1-1; D remains ambiguous. This CDR3 spans 11 amino acids. V lost 9 bases and J lost 0, with 5 bases in between. The V gene's germline CDR1 is MNHEY and CDR2 SMNVEV (reference sequence). CDR3 in amino acids: CAREMNTEAFF. The CDR3, as DNA: TGTGCCAGGGAAATGAACACTGAAGCTTTCTTT.

This clonotype was observed at least ten times. The gene calls are TRBV5-4 and TRBJ2-5; D possibly corresponds to TRBD2 (5 bases). V was clipped by 2 bases and J by 0 bases, with 17 bases between them. The CDR3 is 17 residues long. Germline CDR1 is SGHNT and CDR2 is YYREEE (reference sequence). In DNA, the CDR3 is TGTGCCAGCAGCTTAAGGTACAGCCAGGACTACCAAGAGACCCAGTACTTC. Translation: CASSLRYSQDYQETQYF.

This clonotype was recorded many times. The V and J genes are TRBV20-1 and TRBJ2-7; 10 bases are shared with TRBD2. This CDR3 is 13 amino acids long. CDR1 is DFQATT and CDR2 is SNEGSKA in the germline V gene (reference sequence). CDR3: CSHPSGSSYEQYF. The CDR3 bases are TGCAGCCACCCTAGCGGGAGCTCCTACGAGCAGTACTTC.

This chain connects TRBV23-1 to TRBJ2-5; D tentatively fits TRBD1 or TRBD2 (5 bases each). TRBV23-1 counts as an open reading frame of uncertain function. The CDR3 is made up of 19 amino acids. V was pared by 3 bases and J by 2 bases, with 25 bases between. CDR3: CASSHLARAEGSKQETQYF. In DNA, the CDR3 is TGCGCCAGCAGTCACCTCGCCAGGGCTGAGGGGAGCAAACAAGAGACCCAGTACTTC.

This clonotype was seen a handful of times. This chain connects TRBV5-1 to TRBJ2-5; 9 bases map to TRBD2. The ends lost 0 bases at V and 5 bases at J; junction bases unmatched: 8. Germline values: CDR1 SGHRS, CDR2 YFSETQ. This CDR3 region has 16 residues. The CDR3 loop reads CASSLEGGRAQETQYF. For the CDR3, the DNA is TGCGCCAGCAGCTTGGAAGGCGGGAGGGCCCAGGAGACCCAGTACTTC.

This clonotype occurred many times. V gene TRBV29-1 combines with J gene TRBJ2-3; D gene ambiguous. Trimming removed 0 bases from V and 0 bases from J, with 13 bases in between. This CDR3 has 16 amino acids. Germline CDR1 is SQVTM and CDR2 is ANQGSEA. The CDR3 loop reads CSVEDRQKTSTDTQYF. In nucleotides, the CDR3 is TGCAGCGTTGAAGATAGGCAAAAAACTAGCACAGATACGCAGTATTTT.

Turning to this clonotype: A much larger clone differs from this one at a single base, so this may be a read error. The chain couples TRBV20-1 to TRBJ1-1, with TRBD1 matching 11 bases. The CDR3 totals 13 residues. Germline CDR1 reads DFQATT; CDR2 reads SNEGSKA (reference sequence). The DNA for the CDR3 is TGCCGTGCTGGACAGGGGGCGGATACTGAAGCTTTCTTT. Translating it yields CRAGQGADTEAFF.

There are many counts of this clonotype. The chain joins TRBV12-3 or TRBV12-4 to TRBJ2-3; 11 bases are shared with TRBD2. This CDR3 is 22 amino acids long. With 2 bases clipped from V and 6 bases from J, the junction kept 25 bases outside the gene matches. The CDR3 protein is CASSLTPDPVRGPSGRRDTQYF. The CDR3 DNA reads as TGTGCCAGCAGTTTAACCCCGGACCCGGTTCGGGGGCCTAGCGGGAGGAGGGATACGCAGTATTTT.

At least ten counts were recorded for this clonotype. CDR3 residues: CASTTGTYEKLFF. As DNA, the CDR3 is TGTGCCAGTACCACCGGGACATATGAAAAACTGTTTTTT. This sequence joins TRBV19 and TRBJ1-4, with a possible D match to TRBD1 (6 bases). The V and J ends lost 7 bases and 6 bases respectively, with 12 bases between them. This CDR3 spans 13 amino acids. The V gene's germline CDR1 is LNHDA and CDR2 SQIVND (reference sequence).

In its sample, this clonotype was seen many times. This chain uses TRBV10-3 with TRBJ2-1, with TRBD1 identical over 8 bases. Unmatched junction bases numbered 4, after V lost 6 bases and J lost 3 bases. Germline V CDR1 and CDR2: ENHRY, SYGVKD. The CDR3 is made up of 14 amino acids. This CDR3 reads CAISPQGGYNEQFF. The CDR3 nucleotides are TGTGCCATCAGCCCACAGGGGGGCTACAATGAGCAGTTCTTC.

This clonotype occurred many times. The chain combines TRBV2 with TRBJ2-1; D possibly matches TRBD1 or TRBD2 (6 bases each). This CDR3 is 19 amino acids long. V was trimmed by 9 bases and J by 5 bases, leaving 32 bases between them. The V gene's germline CDR1 is SNHLY and CDR2 FYNNEI. DNA of the CDR3: TGTGCCAGTTGCCGAGACAGGCGACCGTGGGGAGGCTTACACAATGAGCAGTTCTTC. Its protein is CASCRDRRPWGGLHNEQFF.

In its sample, this clonotype was seen many times. V usage is TRBV18 and J usage is TRBJ2-7; D is undetermined. Per germline, CDR1 KGHSH and CDR2 LQKENI. This CDR3 has 14 amino acids. Trimming removed 3 bases at V and 1 base at J, with 10 bases between. Written as DNA, the CDR3 is TGTGCCAGCTCACCCCGAACCAAGTCCTACGAGCAGTACTTC. It specifies CASSPRTKSYEQYF.

This clonotype has at least ten counts. This chain joins TRBV5-1 and TRBJ2-1, with 7 bases aligning to TRBD2. CDR3 length equals 16 residues. CDR1 is SGHRS and CDR2 is YFSETQ in the germline V gene. Trimming cost V 2 bases and J 0 bases; bases outside gene matches: 5. The CDR3 here is CASSFGTTPSYNEQFF. The CDR3 region has the DNA TGCGCCAGCAGCTTCGGGACTACCCCCTCCTACAATGAGCAGTTCTTC.